This TCR beta chain was identified during a study of cytomegalovirus exposure and HLA in healthy donors (dated by TCRdb to the late 2010s). About the investigation overall: An earlier analysis of about 560 of the donors reported over 250 Gb of sequence data and around 110 million unique TCR beta sequences obtained from 180 million or so T cells. An early release covering around 630 HLA-typed donors comprised about 300 gigabases of sequencing data and around 80 million unique TCR sequences. Of the roughly 410 genotyped donors, approximately 80% were placed in the genetic ancestry cluster associated with self-reported Caucasian donors. The aim of the study was to test whether cataloging public T cell receptors could identify signatures of past pathogen exposure. The T cell repertoires of 666 subjects were profiled by immunosequencing and related to cytomegalovirus serostatus. In addition to the first cohort of 650 to 800 subjects, a separate validation cohort of over 90 different subjects was used. The study combined high-throughput TCR immunosequencing, statistical association of individual TCRs with disease status, and machine learning to predict cytomegalovirus infection status. A later analysis re-analyzed previously published TCR beta repertoires from roughly 630 donors and added high-resolution HLA genotyping to study TCR occurrence patterns. In the later analysis, no new phenotypic data were used to find candidate immune exposures; instead, reliance was placed on TCR beta sequences and their occurrence across donors. An earlier analysis of 587 of the donors applied high-throughput TCR beta sequencing to assess whether each TCR beta V gene segment acted as functional or pseudogenic. Donor age, sex, ethnicity and CMV serostatus were compiled alongside the repertoire data. Genome-wide SNP genotypes for about 65% of the roughly 700 donors were used in a later genetic analysis, which treated that subset as a discovery cohort. All discovery cohort repertoires had been generated on a single sequencing platform. Class I and class II HLA loci were covered by the typing at four-digit resolution. The number of donors typed differed by locus, with about 629-640 for A, B, C, DRB1 and DQB1, roughly 550 for DQA1, about 610 for DPA1, and 472 for DPB1. A few DR-DQ haplotypes were handled as single units for association and clustering because linkage in the cohort was strong. Among a few hundred genotyped donors of the cohort, an average of about 240,000 unique TCR beta nucleotide sequences were sequenced per donor, about a sixth of them non-productive.

The cohort consisted of 600 to 700 healthy bone marrow donors. All cohort members were sampled while nominally healthy, although unrecorded immune exposures were likely present. The donor tested CMV seronegative and was one of the 352 seronegative cohort members. A peripheral blood sample was collected from each donor, and TCR beta sequencing was performed on peripheral blood mononuclear cells. The Qiagen DNeasy Blood Extraction Kit was used to extract genomic DNA from the blood cell samples. Library preparation was by the immunoSEQ multiplex PCR assay. For the multiplex PCR, a mixture combining 60 forward primers for TCR Vbeta segments and 13 reverse primers for TCR Jbeta segments was used. The CDR3 region of rearranged TCR beta genes was amplified from genomic DNA with a multiplex PCR assay. The amplified TCR beta libraries were sequenced on the Illumina HiSeq System as 87-base-pair reads. As for the authors' bioinformatics: In a later analysis, 80 million or so unique TCR beta chains were counted across the 500 to 850 repertoires, and about 10 million of these chains were shared by at least two donors. Raw reads were error-corrected and collapsed into unique sequences with a nearest-neighbor algorithm that merged closely related sequences to remove PCR and sequencing errors. Alignment of CDR3 sequences to IMGT reference sequences was used to assign V, D and J gene segments. For a sequence to be retained, a match of at least six nucleotides to both a V gene segment and a J gene segment was required. Rearrangements were called productive when the CDR3 lacked stop codons and stayed in frame with V and J; all others were non-productive. Following IMGT convention, CDR3 was defined as the stretch from the second conserved V-encoded cysteine to the conserved J-encoded phenylalanine. The earlier analysis of about 530 of the donors excluded any sequence lacking an unambiguous match to a single V gene segment. An earlier analysis of some 610 of the donors called V segments functional above 56.7% productive rearrangements and segregating when the between-donor standard deviation exceeded 5%. A statistical classification framework was developed to diagnose cytomegalovirus status using the catalog of TCR beta chain sequences. V and J gene assignment, in a later analysis, came from comparing TCR nucleotide sequences with IMGT/GENE-DB human TR gene sequences. In a later analysis, CDR3 sequences and most-parsimonious VDJ recombination scenarios were assigned using the TCRdist pipeline. In a later analysis, each TCR beta chain was defined by its CDR3 amino acid sequence together with its V-gene family, and reads without a unique V-gene family were excluded. As a way to deal with suspected cross-contamination and a sequencing artifact, a later analysis dropped approximately 590 nucleotide sequences that were highly shared and had low generation probability. A later analysis calculated a clonal expansion index for each public chain from normalized within-repertoire ranks of inferred template counts. In a later analysis, generation probabilities were computed using a VDJ recombination model fitted to out-of-frame rearrangements, and the results were checked against IGoR. A later analysis scored TCR-TCR, TCR-HLA and TCR-CMV co-occurrence with hypergeometric tests, applying a repertoire-size bias correction to TCR pairs. A later analysis estimated false discovery rates by permuting HLA or CMV assignments 20 times. In a later analysis, co-occurring TCRs were grouped using DBSCAN, with TCRdist sequence similarity added in when clustering inside HLA-allele-positive subsets. Repertoires with fewer than 30,000 or more than 120,000 public chains, plus five repertoires with anomalous nucleotide sharing, were excluded from co-occurrence clustering. TCRdb took over this immuneACCESS table, retaining in-frame rearrangements with V and J assigned. Such tables are incomplete; in checked studies, under half of the missing clones stem from an unresolved V gene, and the remainder is unexplained. That table furnishes V, J and clone size, whereas the DNA furnished D and trimming. The sample's table covers around 130,000 clones. The ten top clones hold 2% of the sample.

Note on this clone: Its antigen is currently not known.

Per the germline V gene (reference sequence), LNHDA is the CDR1 and SQIVND is the CDR2. The CDR3 has 16 amino acids, counting the end cysteine and phenylalanine. The entry retains the CDR3 DNA only, 48 bases that are in frame from base 1. V loses 4 bases at its end and J loses 6 bases; junction bases beyond the gene matches: 7. Findings and caveats that apply to the study as a whole: Most CMV-associated TCR beta chains appeared to be HLA-restricted in a later analysis, and the HLA associations seemed to be driven largely by CMV exposure. The classifier was reported to diagnose cytomegalovirus status with high specificity and sensitivity in both the original and validation cohorts. HLA typing was unavailable for some donors at each locus, so association tests used only the typed subset. A later analysis found that HLA-associated TCR beta chains were more clonally expanded and had lower generation probabilities than equally common non-associated chains. A total of fewer than 200 TCR beta chains were listed by the study as associated with cytomegalovirus. Approximately 18 rarely observed V segments, including chromosome 9 orphons, were excluded from the earlier analysis of some 590 of the donors because counts were too low. In vitro tests confirmed that a few of the cytomegalovirus-associated TCR beta chains recognize cytomegalovirus antigens. Broadly in line with IMGT annotations, most TCR beta V segments showed up in productive rearrangements about 87% or about 30% of the time in an earlier analysis of a few hundred of the donors. According to the authors, the approach could potentially be generalized to other disease states and immunological phenotypes. Most TCR sequences were seen in very few donors, while some public TCRs were found in many individuals. In a later analysis, several top co-occurrence clusters were reported to appear linked to parvovirus B19, influenza, CMV and Epstein-Barr virus. In a later analysis, some 18,000 TCR beta sequences were associated with specific HLA alleles at a false discovery rate of 0.05. Strong co-occurrence of HLA alleles, especially DR and DQ, made assigning TCR associations to individual alleles difficult. CMV serostatus was the only immune exposure information available for the cohort. Linkage disequilibrium might explain the correlated functional status among segregating V segments, but an unknown experimental factor could not be ruled out. A further reported finding was that TCR beta sequences accurately predicted the HLA-A and HLA-B alleles for most subjects in the first cohort. Sequencing depth was assumed to be roughly uniform across donors in the presence/absence analyses, though that assumption may not hold. Because the 87-base-pair reads could not distinguish some IMGT-functional V segments, including TRBV6-2 and TRBV6-3, those segments were excluded. In a later analysis, the rate of TCR association differed among HLA loci, with DRB1 alleles having the most associated TCRs and HLA-C alleles having the fewest. A later genetic analysis associated a missense DCLRE1C variant with V-gene and J-gene trimming of TCR beta chains, and an independent cohort replicated the association. A group of highly shared sequence variants was considered likely to be a technical artifact of the sequencing pipeline. Compared with the 666-donor mean, donors in an Asian-associated ancestry cluster had fewer N-insertions in productive TCRs, according to a later genetic analysis. In this cohort, only TCR beta chains were sequenced, and detectable features were limited by the absence of alpha or paired-chain data.

Sequenced sample: PBMCs. The receptor comes from a woman aged 60 to 75 in good health and CMV-seronegative. Recombination connected TRBV19 to TRBJ1-5, and 12 bases in between align with TRBD1. The DNA is TGTGCCAGTAGTACCCCGGGACAGGGGGCTTCTCAGCCCCAGCATTTT. It encodes CASSTPGQGASQPQHF.